This is a list of T cell receptor beta chains from one sample in a study of human CD4 T cells and Enterobacteriaceae. Sequencing used immunoSEQ multiplex PCR; TCRdb keeps in-frame clones, though not all of them. The sample lists roughly 30,000 clones, approximately 84% occurring once. Sequencing was performed on memory CD4+ T cells from blood. Source of these receptors: a human donor in good health. The CDR3 runs from the conserved cysteine through the conserved F or W. The order of the fields is J gene, clone size, D gene, V gene, CDR3 protein, CDR3 DNA. D genes are given only for firm matches. Size values are once, few and many counts, or a class for expanded clones, and some rows have none.

j_gene: TRBJ2-7; abundance: .; d_gene: .; v_gene: TRBV21-1; CDR3aa: CASSKIGRTGESYEQYF; CDR3nt: TGTGCCAGCAGCAAAATCGGGAGGACAGGGGAGTCCTACGAGCAGTACTTC
j_gene: TRBJ2-3; abundance: .; d_gene: TRBD2; v_gene: TRBV29-1; CDR3aa: CSVEDGGSGTDTQYF; CDR3nt: TGCAGCGTTGAAGATGGCGGGAGTGGAACAGATACGCAGTATTTT
j_gene: TRBJ2-1; abundance: .; d_gene: .; v_gene: TRBV1; CDR3aa: CTGADSGICPLNEQFF; CDR3nt: TGCACCGGGGCGGATTCCGGGATCTGTCCCCTAAATGAGCAGTTCTTC
j_gene: TRBJ1-5; abundance: .; d_gene: TRBD1; v_gene: TRBV7-9; CDR3aa: CASSLGQGGQPQHF; CDR3nt: TGTGCCAGCAGCTTAGGACAGGGAGGCCAGCCCCAGCATTTT
j_gene: TRBJ2-3; abundance: .; d_gene: .; v_gene: TRBV6-1; CDR3aa: CASRRPDLGEDTQYF; CDR3nt: TGTGCCAGCAGACGTCCGGACTTGGGGGAAGATACGCAGTATTTT
j_gene: TRBJ2-3; abundance: .; d_gene: TRBD1; v_gene: TRBV19; CDR3aa: CASSMPRGAGGEGADTQYF; CDR3nt: TGTGCCAGTAGTATGCCCCGCGGGGCAGGGGGCGAAGGTGCAGATACGCAGTATTTT
j_gene: TRBJ2-1; abundance: .; d_gene: .; v_gene: TRBV4-2; CDR3aa: CASSQDMRDYNEQFF; CDR3nt: TGTGCCAGCAGCCAAGATATGCGGGACTACAATGAGCAGTTCTTC
j_gene: TRBJ1-2; abundance: .; d_gene: .; v_gene: TRBV5-1; CDR3aa: CASRDGATNYGYTF; CDR3nt: TGCGCCAGCAGGGACGGGGCAACTAACTATGGCTACACCTTC
j_gene: TRBJ1-1; abundance: .; d_gene: TRBD1; v_gene: TRBV5-1; CDR3aa: CASREQGSNTEAFF; CDR3nt: TGCGCCAGCAGGGAACAGGGGTCGAACACTGAAGCTTTCTTT
j_gene: TRBJ1-1; abundance: few; d_gene: .; v_gene: TRBV9; CDR3aa: CASSLHPGADTEAFF; CDR3nt: TGTGCCAGCAGCCTCCATCCGGGGGCCGACACTGAAGCTTTCTTT
j_gene: TRBJ1-5; abundance: .; d_gene: TRBD1; v_gene: TRBV2; CDR3aa: CASSLGWTGTQPQHF; CDR3nt: TGTGCCAGCAGTCTAGGATGGACAGGGACTCAGCCCCAGCATTTT
j_gene: TRBJ2-7; abundance: .; d_gene: TRBD2; v_gene: TRBV7-6; CDR3aa: CASSLRAGSPYEQYF; CDR3nt: TGTGCCAGCAGCTTAAGAGCGGGAAGTCCCTACGAGCAGTACTTC
j_gene: TRBJ2-3; abundance: .; d_gene: .; v_gene: TRBV11-2; CDR3aa: CASSLGRGDTQYF; CDR3nt: TGTGCCAGCAGCTTAGGTAGGGGGGATACGCAGTATTTT
j_gene: TRBJ1-2; abundance: .; d_gene: .; v_gene: TRBV6-5; CDR3aa: CASSSVRYGYTF; CDR3nt: TGTGCCAGCAGTTCGGTCCGCTATGGCTACACCTTC
j_gene: TRBJ2-3; abundance: once; d_gene: .; v_gene: TRBV5-1; CDR3aa: CASSLEPQVDTQYF; CDR3nt: TGCGCCAGCAGCTTGGAACCGCAGGTGGATACGCAGTATTTT
j_gene: TRBJ2-1; abundance: .; d_gene: .; v_gene: TRBV19; CDR3aa: CASSIGAGGNEQFF; CDR3nt: TGTGCCAGTAGTATAGGGGCCGGAGGGAATGAGCAGTTCTTC
j_gene: TRBJ2-5; abundance: .; d_gene: .; v_gene: TRBV6-1; CDR3aa: CASRGAQGGQETQYF; CDR3nt: TGTGCCAGCAGGGGAGCCCAGGGGGGTCAAGAGACCCAGTACTTC
j_gene: TRBJ2-5; abundance: .; d_gene: .; v_gene: TRBV9; CDR3aa: CASSVGRGTQYF; CDR3nt: TGTGCCAGCAGCGTAGGTCGGGGGACCCAGTACTTC
j_gene: TRBJ2-2; abundance: .; d_gene: TRBD2; v_gene: TRBV9; CDR3aa: CASSVTSGRTGELFF; CDR3nt: TGTGCCAGCAGCGTGACTAGCGGGAGGACCGGGGAGCTGTTTTTT
j_gene: TRBJ2-5; abundance: .; d_gene: .; v_gene: TRBV28; CDR3aa: CASSLTLQETQYF; CDR3nt: TGTGCCAGCAGTTTAACACTTCAAGAGACCCAGTACTTC
j_gene: TRBJ1-2; abundance: .; d_gene: .; v_gene: TRBV30; CDR3aa: CAWSVLAREGYTF; CDR3nt: TGTGCCTGGAGTGTACTAGCGAGGGAAGGCTACACCTTC
j_gene: TRBJ1-4; abundance: .; d_gene: .; v_gene: TRBV30; CDR3aa: CAWSVDPAGLFF; CDR3nt: TGTGCCTGGAGTGTGGATCCGGCGGGACTGTTTTTT
j_gene: TRBJ2-7; abundance: .; d_gene: .; v_gene: TRBV10-3; CDR3aa: CAISESLSYEQYF; CDR3nt: TGTGCCATCAGTGAGTCGCTCTCCTACGAGCAGTACTTC
j_gene: TRBJ1-3; abundance: once; d_gene: .; v_gene: TRBV6-6; CDR3aa: CASSPREGARGNTIYF; CDR3nt: TGTGCCAGCAGCCCCAGGGAGGGAGCGCGCGGAAACACCATATATTTT
j_gene: TRBJ2-7; abundance: .; d_gene: .; v_gene: TRBV10-2; CDR3aa: CASRTDYEQYF; CDR3nt: TGCGCCAGCAGGACAGACTACGAGCAGTACTTC
j_gene: TRBJ1-2; abundance: .; d_gene: .; v_gene: TRBV5-1; CDR3aa: CASSLGQPGNYGYTF; CDR3nt: TGCGCCAGCAGCTTGGGACAGCCCGGGAACTATGGCTACACCTTC
j_gene: TRBJ2-2; abundance: .; d_gene: .; v_gene: TRBV15; CDR3aa: CATSRDLGGELFF; CDR3nt: TGTGCCACCAGCAGGGATCTTGGCGGGGAGCTGTTTTTT
j_gene: TRBJ2-1; abundance: .; d_gene: .; v_gene: TRBV4-2; CDR3aa: CASSQDRVTAGRQQFF; CDR3nt: TGTGCCAGCAGCCAAGATCGGGTTACGGCGGGGCGACAGCAGTTCTTC
j_gene: TRBJ2-5; abundance: once; d_gene: TRBD1; v_gene: TRBV27; CDR3aa: CASSSGQGGFQETQYF; CDR3nt: TGTGCCAGCAGTAGCGGACAGGGGGGCTTCCAAGAGACCCAGTACTTC
j_gene: TRBJ1-1; abundance: .; d_gene: TRBD1; v_gene: TRBV6-5; CDR3aa: CASSDRGTEAFF; CDR3nt: TGTGCCAGCAGTGACAGGGGGACTGAAGCTTTCTTT
j_gene: TRBJ2-1; abundance: .; d_gene: .; v_gene: TRBV19; CDR3aa: CASSGSMGNEQFF; CDR3nt: TGTGCCAGTAGTGGTTCAATGGGGAATGAGCAGTTCTTC
j_gene: TRBJ2-1; abundance: .; d_gene: .; v_gene: TRBV7-9; CDR3aa: CASSLELGEQFF; CDR3nt: TGTGCCAGCAGCTTAGAGCTCGGTGAGCAGTTCTTC
j_gene: TRBJ1-2; abundance: .; d_gene: .; v_gene: TRBV5-4; CDR3aa: CASSPTANYGYTF; CDR3nt: TGTGCCAGCAGCCCAACAGCTAACTATGGCTACACCTTC
j_gene: TRBJ2-1; abundance: .; d_gene: TRBD2; v_gene: TRBV7-9; CDR3aa: CASSLASGRYNEQFF; CDR3nt: TGTGCCAGCAGCTTAGCTAGCGGGAGGTACAATGAGCAGTTCTTC
j_gene: TRBJ1-1; abundance: .; d_gene: .; v_gene: TRBV21-1; CDR3aa: CASSTGRNTEAFF; CDR3nt: TGTGCCAGCAGCACTGGTAGGAACACTGAAGCTTTCTTT
j_gene: TRBJ2-6; abundance: .; d_gene: .; v_gene: TRBV7-3; CDR3aa: CASSLGNSGANVLTF; CDR3nt: TGTGCCAGCAGCTTGGGCAACTCTGGGGCCAACGTCCTGACTTTC
j_gene: TRBJ1-5; abundance: .; d_gene: .; v_gene: TRBV20-1; CDR3aa: CSASGQPQHF; CDR3nt: TGCAGTGCTAGCGGGCAGCCCCAGCATTTT
j_gene: TRBJ1-3; abundance: .; d_gene: TRBD1; v_gene: TRBV4-1; CDR3aa: CASSQDEGALRRNTIYF; CDR3nt: TGCGCCAGCAGCCAAGACGAGGGGGCGCTTCGGAGAAACACCATATATTTT
j_gene: TRBJ2-3; abundance: .; d_gene: .; v_gene: TRBV19; CDR3aa: CASSLRPSSRLLDTQYF; CDR3nt: TGTGCCAGTAGTCTACGGCCTAGTTCTCGACTGCTAGATACGCAGTATTTT
j_gene: TRBJ1-1; abundance: .; d_gene: TRBD1; v_gene: TRBV11-2; CDR3aa: CASSLYTGGGTEAFF; CDR3nt: TGTGCCAGCAGCTTATATACAGGGGGAGGAACTGAAGCTTTCTTT
j_gene: TRBJ1-2; abundance: .; d_gene: .; v_gene: TRBV5-1; CDR3aa: CASSLGPAGNYGYTF; CDR3nt: TGCGCCAGCAGCTTGGGGCCAGCGGGAAACTATGGCTACACCTTC
j_gene: TRBJ1-2; abundance: .; d_gene: TRBD1; v_gene: TRBV5-6; CDR3aa: CASSSDRGRRYGYTF; CDR3nt: TGTGCCAGCAGCTCTGACAGGGGGCGCCGCTATGGCTACACCTTC
j_gene: TRBJ2-1; abundance: .; d_gene: .; v_gene: TRBV29-1; CDR3aa: CSVGGTVYSRAAATHYNEQFF; CDR3nt: TGCAGCGTGGGGGGGACAGTATATTCCAGAGCGGCCGCTACTCACTACAATGAGCAGTTCTTC
j_gene: TRBJ2-1; abundance: .; d_gene: TRBD2; v_gene: TRBV5-1; CDR3aa: CASSPGLGIRDEQFF; CDR3nt: TGCGCCAGCAGCCCCGGACTAGGAATTCGGGATGAGCAGTTCTTC
j_gene: TRBJ2-3; abundance: .; d_gene: .; v_gene: TRBV7-6; CDR3aa: CASSKRTTGGTDTQYF; CDR3nt: TGTGCCAGCAGCAAACGGACTACTGGAGGGACAGATACGCAGTATTTT
j_gene: TRBJ1-1; abundance: .; d_gene: TRBD1; v_gene: TRBV29-1; CDR3aa: CSVTGVDTEAFF; CDR3nt: TGCAGCGTGACAGGGGTGGACACTGAAGCTTTCTTT
j_gene: TRBJ2-7; abundance: once; d_gene: .; v_gene: TRBV7-2; CDR3aa: CASSFSLPGAAGEQYF; CDR3nt: TGTGCCAGCAGCTTTTCGCTCCCCGGGGCCGCGGGAGAGCAGTACTTC
j_gene: TRBJ2-7; abundance: .; d_gene: TRBD2; v_gene: TRBV6-5; CDR3aa: CASSISGRGYEQYF; CDR3nt: TGTGCCAGTTCCATTAGCGGGAGGGGCTACGAGCAGTACTTC
j_gene: TRBJ2-1; abundance: once; d_gene: TRBD1; v_gene: TRBV11-2; CDR3aa: CASSLELTGTGFDEQFF; CDR3nt: TGTGCCAGCAGCTTAGAACTAACCGGGACAGGGTTCGATGAGCAGTTCTTC
j_gene: TRBJ1-4; abundance: .; d_gene: .; v_gene: TRBV28; CDR3aa: CASSFGRGLNEKLFF; CDR3nt: TGTGCCAGCAGTTTCGGCAGGGGACTTAATGAAAAACTGTTTTTT
j_gene: TRBJ2-3; abundance: .; d_gene: TRBD1; v_gene: TRBV10-3; CDR3aa: CAISESLVLRAGGRTDTQYF; CDR3nt: TGTGCCATCAGTGAGTCGTTGGTCCTGCGGGCAGGGGGCCGCACAGATACGCAGTATTTT
j_gene: TRBJ2-7; abundance: .; d_gene: .; v_gene: TRBV7-2; CDR3aa: CASSLAGERGGTF; CDR3nt: TGTGCCAGCAGCTTAGCGGGAGAGAGGGGCGGAACCTTC
j_gene: TRBJ2-1; abundance: few; d_gene: .; v_gene: TRBV7-2; CDR3aa: CASSFMVGAHGNEQFF; CDR3nt: TGTGCCAGCAGCTTTATGGTGGGAGCGCACGGGAATGAGCAGTTCTTC